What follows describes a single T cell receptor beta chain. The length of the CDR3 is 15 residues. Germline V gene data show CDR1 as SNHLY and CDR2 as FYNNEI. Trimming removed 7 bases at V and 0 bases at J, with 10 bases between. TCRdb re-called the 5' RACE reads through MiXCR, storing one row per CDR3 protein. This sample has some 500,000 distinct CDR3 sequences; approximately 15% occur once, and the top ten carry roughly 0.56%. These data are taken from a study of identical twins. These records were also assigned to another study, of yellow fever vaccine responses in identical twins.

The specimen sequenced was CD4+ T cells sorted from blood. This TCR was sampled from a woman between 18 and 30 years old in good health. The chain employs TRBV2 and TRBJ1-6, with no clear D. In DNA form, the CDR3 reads TGTGCCAGCAATTCTGCTAGCTCCTATAATTCACCCCTCCACTTT. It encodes CASNSASSYNSPLHF.